Following are 5 T cell receptor beta chains from one sample sequenced in a study of T cell responses to AZD1222 COVID-19 vaccine (dated by TCRdb to 2020 to 2022). Taken with the paper, the label for time point translates to: baseline before first vaccination. Library preparation used the immunoSEQ multiplex PCR assay. Not all clones reach the TCRdb copy of this immuneACCESS table, which keeps in-frame sequences only. Checked studies attribute under half of the gap to unresolved V genes and leave the rest unexplained. The sample yields more than 150,000 clones; less than 95% were counted once. The top ten clonotypes cover approximately 0.6% of the sample. Sample: peripheral blood, taken on day 0 of AZD1222 vaccination. The receptors come from an adult in good health.

The rearrangement uses TRBV27 and TRBJ2-2; no clear D gene. There are 13 residues in the CDR3. Germline V gives CDR1 MNHEY, CDR2 SMNVEV (reference sequence). The V gene lost 3 bases and the J gene lost 6 bases, with 8 bases spanning the gap. The DNA of the CDR3 is TGTGCCAGCAGTTTGAGGTGGGCCGGGGAGCTGTTTTTT. Its translation is CASSLRWAGELFF.

The genes are TRBV28 and TRBJ1-1; the match to TRBD1 covers 9 bases. V lost 8 bases, J lost 5 bases, and 12 bases stayed unmatched. CDR3 length: 15 residues. CDR1 and CDR2 from the germline V gene are MDHEN and SYDVKM. The CDR3 is CASLREGDRATEAFF. DNA for the CDR3: TGTGCCAGCCTCAGGGAGGGGGACAGGGCAACTGAAGCTTTCTTT.

The CDR3 spells CASSLLQGDQPQHF. In DNA form, the CDR3 reads TGTGCCAGCAGCTTGTTACAGGGGGATCAGCCCCAGCATTTT. The genes are TRBV5-6 and TRBJ1-5, with TRBD1 identical over 8 bases. The ends lost 1 base at V and 5 bases at J; junction bases unmatched: 2. CDR3 length: 14 residues. The germline V gene encodes CDR1 SGHDT and CDR2 YYEEEE.

The chain couples TRBV13 to TRBJ1-3; no clear D gene. This CDR3 is 15 amino acids long. The germline V and J ends were trimmed by 0 bases and 2 bases, with 8 bases remaining between them. CDR1 PRHDT and CDR2 FYEKMQ come from the germline V gene (reference sequence). CDR3: CASSLGQGTGNTIYF. Written as DNA, the CDR3 is TGTGCCAGCAGCTTAGGCCAAGGAACTGGAAACACCATATATTTT.

The chain carries TRBV18 and TRBJ1-5; TRBD1 is a possible D gene (5 bases). The CDR3 runs 13 residues. Germline-derived CDR1 and CDR2 are KGHSH and LQKENI. The V gene lost 2 bases and the J gene lost 4 bases, with 6 bases spanning the gap. This chain's CDR3 is CASSPTGNQPQHF. The DNA of the CDR3 is TGTGCCAGCTCACCAACAGGAAATCAGCCCCAGCATTTT.